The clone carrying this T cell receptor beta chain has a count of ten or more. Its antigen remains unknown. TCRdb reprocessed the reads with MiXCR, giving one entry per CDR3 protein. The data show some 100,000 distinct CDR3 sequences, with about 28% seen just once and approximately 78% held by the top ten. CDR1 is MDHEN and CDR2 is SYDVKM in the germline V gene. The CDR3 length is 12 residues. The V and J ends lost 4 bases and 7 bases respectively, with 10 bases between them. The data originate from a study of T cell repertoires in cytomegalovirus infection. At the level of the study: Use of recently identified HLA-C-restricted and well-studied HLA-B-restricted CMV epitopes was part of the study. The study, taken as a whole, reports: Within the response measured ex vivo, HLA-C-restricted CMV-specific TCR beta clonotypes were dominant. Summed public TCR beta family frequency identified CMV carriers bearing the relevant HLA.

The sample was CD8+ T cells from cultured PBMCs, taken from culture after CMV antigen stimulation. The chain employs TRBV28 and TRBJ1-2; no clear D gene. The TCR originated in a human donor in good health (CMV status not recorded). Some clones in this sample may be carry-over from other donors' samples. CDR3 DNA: TGTGCCAGCAGTTACAGCTCGGCTGGCTACACCTTC. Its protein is CASSYSSAGYTF.